This record covers a single TCR beta chain. Antigen: not known. This entry comes from a study of beta chain features in type 1 diabetes. Study conclusions and caveats: Type 1 diabetes patients had TCRB CDR3s that were shorter (moderately but significantly so) in all four CD4+ subsets.

The ends lost 2 bases at V and 3 bases at J; junction bases unmatched: 11. The CDR3 loop spans 17 amino acids. The germline V gene has CDR1 SGHTA and CDR2 FQGNSA. Every bit of the isolated RNA underwent reverse transcription, so sequencing read expressed TCRB transcripts. Using immunoSEQ multiplex PCR, the repertoire was profiled, and TCRdb retains in-frame clones only, with some absent. This sample has approximately 70,000 clones, with more than 45% found just once. Sequenced: central memory CD4+ T cells from blood. The TCR was taken from a man aged 25 to 45 with type 1 diabetes. The rearrangement joins TRBV7-2 to TRBJ2-5, with 8 bases lining up with TRBD2. DNA for the CDR3: TGTGCCAGCAGCTTACGCCGTGGGTGGCGGGGGGAAGAGACCCAGTACTTC. It is translated as CASSLRRGWRGEETQYF.